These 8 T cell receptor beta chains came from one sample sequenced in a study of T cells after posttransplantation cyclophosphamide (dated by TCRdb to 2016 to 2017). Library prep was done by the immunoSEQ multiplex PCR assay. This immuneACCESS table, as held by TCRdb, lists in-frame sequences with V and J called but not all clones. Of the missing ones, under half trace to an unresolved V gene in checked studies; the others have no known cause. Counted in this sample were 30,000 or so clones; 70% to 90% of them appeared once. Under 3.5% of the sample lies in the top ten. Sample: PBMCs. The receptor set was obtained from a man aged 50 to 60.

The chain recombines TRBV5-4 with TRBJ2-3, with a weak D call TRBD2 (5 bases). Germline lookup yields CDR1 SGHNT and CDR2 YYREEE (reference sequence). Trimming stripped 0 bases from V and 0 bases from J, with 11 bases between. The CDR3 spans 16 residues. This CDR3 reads CASSLGPSTSTDTQYF. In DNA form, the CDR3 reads TGTGCCAGCAGCTTGGGTCCTAGCACGAGCACAGATACGCAGTATTTT.

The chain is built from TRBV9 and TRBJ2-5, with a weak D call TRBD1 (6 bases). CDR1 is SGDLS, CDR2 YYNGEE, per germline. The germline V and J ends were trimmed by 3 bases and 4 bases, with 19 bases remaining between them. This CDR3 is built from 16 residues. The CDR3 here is CASSAGRLWGLETQYF. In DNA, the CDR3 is TGTGCCAGCAGCGCCGGGCGTCTCTGGGGGCTAGAGACCCAGTACTTC. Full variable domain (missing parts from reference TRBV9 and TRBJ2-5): DSGVTQTPKHLITATGQRVTLRCSPRSGDLSVYWYQQSLDQGLQFLIQYYNGEERAKGNILERFSAQQFPDLHSELNLSSLELGDSALYFCASSAGRLWGLETQYFGPGTRLLVL.

In nucleotides, the CDR3 is TGCAGTGCTCAGACAGGGTATGGCTACACCTTC. This sequence encodes CSAQTGYGYTF. This chain uses TRBV20-1 with TRBJ1-2; 7 bases are a match to TRBD1. Germline loops: CDR1 DFQATT, CDR2 SNEGSKA (reference sequence). Trimming took 5 bases from V and 5 from J; bases not matched to a gene: 2. The CDR3 spans 11 residues.

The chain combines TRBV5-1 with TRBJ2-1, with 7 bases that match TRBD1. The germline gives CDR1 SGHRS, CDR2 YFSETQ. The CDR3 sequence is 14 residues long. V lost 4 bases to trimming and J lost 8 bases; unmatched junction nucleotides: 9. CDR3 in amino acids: CASSGNRGVDEQFF. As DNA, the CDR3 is TGCGCCAGCAGCGGTAACAGGGGAGTCGATGAGCAGTTCTTC. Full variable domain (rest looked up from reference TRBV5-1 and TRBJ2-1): KAGVTQTPRYLIKTRGQQVTLSCSPISGHRSVSWYQQTPGQGLQFLFEYFSETQRNKGNFPGRFSGRQFSNSRSEMNVSTLELGDSALYLCASSGNRGVDEQFFGPGTRLTVL.

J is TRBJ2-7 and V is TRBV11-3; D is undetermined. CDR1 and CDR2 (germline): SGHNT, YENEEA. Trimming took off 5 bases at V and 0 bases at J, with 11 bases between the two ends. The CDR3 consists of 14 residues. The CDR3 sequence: CASSRVTSSYEQYF. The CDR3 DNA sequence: TGTGCCAGCAGCCGGGTAACCAGCTCCTACGAGCAGTACTTC.

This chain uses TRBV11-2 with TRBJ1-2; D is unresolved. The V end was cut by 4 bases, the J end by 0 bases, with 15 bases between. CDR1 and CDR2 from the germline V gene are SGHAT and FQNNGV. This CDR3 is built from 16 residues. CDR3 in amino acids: CASSSLLSLANYGYTF. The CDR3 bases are TGTGCCAGCAGCTCCCTTCTCTCCTTAGCTAACTATGGCTACACCTTC.

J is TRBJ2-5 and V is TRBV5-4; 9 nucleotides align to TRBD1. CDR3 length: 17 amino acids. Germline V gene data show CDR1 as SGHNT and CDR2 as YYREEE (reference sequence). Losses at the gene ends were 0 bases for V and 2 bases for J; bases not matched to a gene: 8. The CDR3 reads CASSLGDRVVGQETQYF. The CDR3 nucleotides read TGTGCCAGCAGCTTGGGGGACAGGGTGGTGGGTCAAGAGACCCAGTACTTC.

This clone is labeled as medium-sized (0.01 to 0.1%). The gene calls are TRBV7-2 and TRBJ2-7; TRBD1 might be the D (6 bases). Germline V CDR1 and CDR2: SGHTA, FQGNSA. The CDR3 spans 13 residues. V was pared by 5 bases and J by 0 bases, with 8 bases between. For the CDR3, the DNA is TGTGCCAGCAGCCGGACAGACTCCTACGAGCAGTACTTC. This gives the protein CASSRTDSYEQYF.